Following are 32 T cell receptor beta chains from one sample sequenced in a study of blood T cells in healthy people across ages. For the second PCR, which ran for 7 to 11 cycles, a sample-barcoded 5' primer and a J-beta primer mix were used. TCRdb analysed the 5' RACE reads with MiXCR anew, one entry per CDR3 protein. The sample shows some 1.7 million distinct CDR3 sequences, over 25% of them seen only once. Sequences were obtained from blood. The origin of the receptors is a woman in her 30s in good health.

The V and J genes are TRBV12-3 or TRBV12-4 and TRBJ2-1, with D possibly being TRBD2 (6 bases). Trimming pared 4 bases from V and 7 bases from J, leaving 20 bases between. This CDR3 has 16 residues. CDR3 nucleotide sequence: TGTGCCAGCAGTTCCCGGGGACTCCGGAGTTGGAATGAGCAGTTCTTC. This encodes CASSSRGLRSWNEQFF.

The chain couples TRBV3-1 to TRBJ1-5; D is undetermined. The CDR3 totals 15 residues. Germline V gene data show CDR1 as LGHDT and CDR2 as YNNKEL (reference sequence). V shed 0 bases and J shed 4 bases, with 10 bases lying between them. Here the CDR3 reads CASSQDESLNQPQHF. The CDR3 nucleotides are TGTGCCAGCAGCCAAGACGAGTCTTTAAATCAGCCCCAGCATTTT.

This clonotype was picked up many times. The chain joins TRBV29-1 to TRBJ2-7; 8 bases line up with TRBD1. With 4 bases clipped from V and 4 bases from J, the junction kept 6 bases outside the gene matches. Per the germline V gene, CDR1 is SQVTM and CDR2 is ANQGSEA. The CDR3 has 13 residues. The CDR3 nucleotides read TGCAGCGTTGTCACCGGGACAGGATACGAGCAGTACTTC. This translates into CSVVTGTGYEQYF.

In regard to this clonotype: The junction shows a germline mismatch at one end, possibly a read error. This chain links TRBV14 with TRBJ2-7; D is uncertain. From germline, CDR1 is SGHDN and CDR2 FVKESK. The CDR3 runs 14 residues. In DNA form, the CDR3 reads TGTGCCAGCAGCCAAAGTCTCTCCTCCTACGAGCAGGACTTC. This sequence encodes CASSQSLSSYEQDF.

This clonotype was counted only a few times. J is TRBJ1-4 and V is TRBV6-1; 7 bases map to TRBD1. CDR3 size: 16 residues. Germline values: CDR1 MNHNS, CDR2 SASEGT. Losses at the gene ends were 6 bases for V and 5 bases for J; bases not matched to a gene: 12. CDR3 loop: CASRETGDPVNEKLFF. CDR3 DNA sequence: TGTGCCAGCAGGGAAACAGGGGATCCAGTAAATGAAAAACTGTTTTTT.

The CDR3 nucleotides are TGTGCCAGCAGCTTAGGAGTTCAAGACTATGGCTACACCTTC. It encodes CASSLGVQDYGYTF. The chain employs TRBV7-2 and TRBJ1-2; no clear D gene. Germline V CDR1 and CDR2: SGHTA, FQGNSA. This CDR3 comprises 14 residues. V lost 1 base to trimming and J lost 3 bases, with 9 bases between them.

As for this clonotype: This may stem from a read error, because a much larger clone lies one nucleotide away. This chain links TRBV7-3 with TRBJ2-7; no clear D gene. The CDR3 contains 15 residues. The V gene's germline CDR1 is SGHTA and CDR2 FQGTGA. V lost 3 bases and J 0 bases, leaving 12 bases between the germline ends. The CDR3 sequence: CASSFLTESSYEQYF. CDR3 DNA: TGTGCCAGCAGCTTTCTGACGGAGAGCTCCTACGAGCAGTACTTC.

V usage is TRBV12-5 and J usage is TRBJ2-3; 7 nucleotides align to TRBD1. Germline V gives CDR1 LGHNT, CDR2 FRNRAP. J lost 2 bases, V lost 0 bases, and 8 bases had no gene match. The CDR3 contains 17 residues. The CDR3 reads CASGLVRVTGFTDTQYF. The CDR3 DNA follows: TGTGCTAGTGGTTTGGTACGGGTGACAGGGTTCACAGATACGCAGTATTTT.

Note on this clonotype: This could be a read error, since a much larger clone is one nucleotide away. The chain is built from TRBV5-1 and TRBJ2-7; D unclear. Germline CDR1 is SGHRS and CDR2 is YFSETQ. Trimming cost V 4 bases and J 3 bases, with 11 bases left between them. CDR3 length: 13 amino acids. The CDR3 protein is CASSLVEHYEQYF. For the CDR3, the DNA is TGCGCCAGCAGCCTGGTGGAGCACTACGAGCAGTACTTC.

The rearrangement links TRBV5-6 to TRBJ2-4, with 8 bases matching TRBD2. Trimming took 4 bases from V and 6 from J; bases not matched to a gene: 12. CDR1 and CDR2 from the germline V gene are SGHDT and YYEEEE. The CDR3 covers 16 residues. As DNA, the CDR3 is TGTGCCAGCAGCCCGGGACTCCCGGGACTAGGAAACATTCAGTACTTC. It encodes CASSPGLPGLGNIQYF.

This clonotype was seen more than once but under ten times. The chain combines TRBV10-3 with TRBJ1-2; D is unclear. The CDR3 contains 14 residues. CDR1 and CDR2 from the germline V gene are ENHRY and SYGVKD. Trimming left V 3 bases short and J 2 bases short, with 10 bases between. In DNA, the CDR3 is TGTGCCATCAGTGATGTGGGATTCAACTATGGCTACACCTTC. Residues: CAISDVGFNYGYTF.

This clonotype was seen at least ten times. The chain couples TRBV7-2 to TRBJ2-7; D is possibly TRBD2 (5 bases). Deletions cut 6 bases from V and 7 bases from J, with 16 bases between. Germline lookup yields CDR1 SGHTA and CDR2 FQGNSA. The CDR3 totals 13 residues. The CDR3: CASSYPFRDEQYF. The DNA of the CDR3 is TGTGCCAGCAGTTATCCTTTCCGGGATGAGCAGTACTTC.

The chain combines TRBV3-1 with TRBJ2-1; TRBD2 matches 13 bases. There are 16 residues in the CDR3. Unmatched junction bases numbered 4, after V lost 0 bases and J lost 8 bases. Germline V gene data show CDR1 as LGHDT and CDR2 as YNNKEL (reference sequence). CDR3 region: CASSQELAGGPHEQFF. As DNA, the CDR3 is TGTGCCAGCAGCCAAGAACTAGCGGGAGGGCCGCATGAGCAGTTCTTC.

Concerning this clonotype itself: This may arise from a read error, as a much more abundant clone is one base away. The chain couples TRBV27 to TRBJ2-5; D ambiguous. From germline, CDR1 is MNHEY and CDR2 SMNVEV (reference sequence). The CDR3 is made up of 13 amino acids. V was trimmed by 7 bases and J by 0 bases, leaving 9 bases between them. The CDR3 spells CASKSPDQETQYF. The CDR3 nucleotides read TGTGCCAGCAAGTCCCCCGACCAAGAGACCCAGTACTTC.

This clonotype was observed a handful of times. J is TRBJ1-6 and V is TRBV4-3; D gene uncertain. Trimming took off 3 bases at V and 11 bases at J, with 14 bases between the two ends. Germline-derived CDR1 and CDR2 are LGHNA and YSLEER. CDR3 length equals 14 residues. This chain's CDR3 is CASSQGRGITPLHF. The CDR3 DNA reads as TGCGCCAGCAGCCAGGGCAGAGGAATCACACCCCTCCACTTT.

A note on this clonotype: One base away lies a much larger clone, so this may be a sequencing read error. This chain links TRBV25-1 with TRBJ1-2, with TRBD1 matching over 9 bases. Looked up from germline, CDR1 is MGHDK and CDR2 is SYGVNS. The length of the CDR3 is 13 residues. The CDR3 region has the DNA TGTGCCAGCAGTGGGCGACAGGGGGATGGCTGCACCTTC. This codes for CASSGRQGDGCTF.

Concerning this clonotype: A junction end diverges from the germline sequence, so it may reflect a read error. The chain uses TRBV7-2 and TRBJ2-5, with a tentative D call TRBD2 (7 bases). CDR1 and CDR2 from the germline V gene are SGHTA and FQGNSA. There are 15 residues in the CDR3. The CDR3 DNA reads TGTGCCAGCAGCTCCTGGGCGGGGGCACAAGAGACCCGGTACTTC. It is translated as CASSSWAGAQETRYF.

This clonotype was seen ten or more times. The chain links TRBV28 to TRBJ2-7, with 8 bases matching TRBD1. V was pared by 6 bases and J by 3 bases, with 7 bases of the junction left unmatched. CDR3 size: 14 residues. Per germline, CDR1 MDHEN and CDR2 SYDVKM. As DNA, the CDR3 is TGTGCCAGCAGAAGGGACAGGTCATTCTACGAGCAGTACTTC. As protein: CASRRDRSFYEQYF. The full variable domain, in which reference TRBV28 and TRBJ2-7 provide the parts outside the CDR3, is DVKVTQSSRYLVKRTGEKVFLECVQDMDHENMFWYRQDPGLGLRLIYFSYDVKMKEKGDIPEGYSVSREKKERFSLILESASTNQTSMYLCASRRDRSFYEQYFGPGTRLTVT.

In nucleotides, the CDR3 is TGTGCCAGCAGTGAAGCGGGACGGCGATATGGCTACACCTTC. Translation: CASSEAGRRYGYTF. The chain recombines TRBV6-1 with TRBJ1-2, with D tentatively TRBD1 (5 bases). The length of the CDR3 is 14 residues. V shed 0 bases and J shed 5 bases, with 10 bases lying between them. Germline CDR1 is MNHNS and CDR2 is SASEGT.

This clonotype was counted a few times. V and J are TRBV4-2 and TRBJ2-7; 11 bases map to TRBD1. J gave up 3 bases and V 2 bases, and 9 bases lay outside the gene matches. Germline V gene data show CDR1 as LGHNA and CDR2 as YNFKEQ. The length of the CDR3 is 17 residues. The CDR3 DNA is TGTGCCAGCAGCCAAATAGGAGGGGGGACAGGGGGCTACGAGCAGTACTTC. As protein: CASSQIGGGTGGYEQYF.

About this clonotype: A much larger clone differs by one base, so this may be a read error. The chain couples TRBV5-1 to TRBJ2-6, with D uncertain. This CDR3 region has 14 residues. Germline CDR1 reads SGHRS; CDR2 reads YFSETQ. CDR3 amino acids: CASSSATGANVLTF. CDR3 nucleotide sequence: TGCGCCAGCAGCTCGGCCACTGGCGCCAACGTCCTGACTTTC. The whole variable domain, filled in from reference TRBV5-1 and TRBJ2-6, reads KAGVTQTPRYLIKTRGQQVTLSCSPISGHRSVSWYQQTPGQGLQFLFEYFSETQRNKGNFPGRFSGRQFSNSRSEMNVSTLELGDSALYLCASSSATGANVLTFGAGSRLTVL.

The V call is TRBV19, the J call TRBJ2-1; TRBD2 matches 8 bases. J gave up 4 bases and V 6 bases, and 8 bases lay outside the gene matches. Germline V gene sequence: CDR1 LNHDA, CDR2 SQIVND (reference sequence). The CDR3 is made up of 15 amino acids. For the CDR3, the DNA is TGTGCCAGTAGGCAGGGAGCGGGGGAGTACAATGAGCAGTTCTTC. The encoded protein is CASRQGAGEYNEQFF.

The chain combines TRBV4-3 with TRBJ2-3, with D possibly called TRBD1 or TRBD2 (5 bases each). V was cut by 1 base and J by 10 bases, with 18 bases left in between. The V gene's germline CDR1 is LGHNA and CDR2 YSLEER. The CDR3 loop spans 15 amino acids. In DNA, the CDR3 is TGCGCCAGCAGCCAAGCAATGGGGGTGAGCGATGCGCAGTATTTT. It translates to CASSQAMGVSDAQYF.

This clonotype has more than one count but fewer than ten. This chain connects TRBV4-2 to TRBJ2-1, with TRBD2 matching over 7 bases. The CDR3 contains 14 residues. Germline V CDR1 and CDR2: LGHNA, YNFKEQ. Trimming cost V 4 bases and J 6 bases; bases outside gene matches: 6. In DNA form, the CDR3 reads TGTGCCAGCAGCCCGTGGGAGGGGCCCAATGAGCAGTTCTTC. Its protein product is CASSPWEGPNEQFF.

The gene calls are TRBV5-5 and TRBJ2-3; the D call may be TRBD1 or TRBD2 (7 bases each). The CDR3 sequence is 16 residues long. V gave up 7 bases and J gave up 1 base, with 19 bases separating them. Germline V lookup: CDR1 SGHKS, CDR2 YYEKEE (reference sequence). The CDR3 DNA sequence: TGTGCCAGCGCCAACCGGGGAGGGGGCCGCACAGATACGCAGTATTTT. This sequence encodes CASANRGGGRTDTQYF.

The sample holds a few counts of this clonotype. The chain is built from TRBV28 and TRBJ2-7; 7 nucleotides agree with TRBD2. Looked up from germline, CDR1 is MDHEN and CDR2 is SYDVKM. With 6 bases clipped from V and 0 bases from J, the junction kept 14 bases outside the gene matches. The length of the CDR3 is 17 residues. CDR3 sequence: CASRGGTGRGSSYEQYF. The CDR3 DNA reads as TGTGCCAGCAGGGGCGGAACCGGGCGGGGGAGCTCCTACGAGCAGTACTTC.

Notes on this clonotype: A read error may explain this, as a much larger clone is one base away. The chain couples TRBV7-2 to TRBJ1-2, with TRBD1 identical over 8 bases. Unmatched junction bases numbered 20, after V lost 5 bases and J lost 6 bases. The CDR3 is 18 amino acids. Germline loops: CDR1 SGHTA, CDR2 FQGNSA. The CDR3 sequence is CASSPGGGVGLYMNGYTF. CDR3 bases: TGTGCCAGCAGCCCAGGGGGCGGGGTAGGCCTATACATGAATGGCTACACCTTC.

This clonotype was seen many times. V is TRBV20-1 and J is TRBJ2-4, with 12 bases identical to TRBD2. The CDR3 consists of 16 residues. The V and J ends lost 1 base and 4 bases, in that order; junction bases with no gene match: 5. In germline, CDR1 is DFQATT, CDR2 SNEGSKA (reference sequence). The CDR3 DNA is TGCAGTGCTAGAGGTCTAGCGGGAGGGCAGAAAAACATTCAGTACTTC. Its protein product is CSARGLAGGQKNIQYF.

Turning to this clonotype: An end of the junction differs from the germline gene, which may be a read error. The chain links TRBV20-1 to TRBJ2-7, with 9 bases aligning to TRBD2. Germline V gene lookup returns CDR1 DFQATT and CDR2 SNEGSKA (reference sequence). The CDR3 runs 15 residues. The CDR3 DNA follows: TGTGGTGCTGCCCTTTCAGTAGCGGGAGCTTACGAGCAGTACTTC. This encodes CGAALSVAGAYEQYF.

J is TRBJ2-3 and V is TRBV20-1; D might be TRBD2 (5 bases). V was trimmed by 1 base and J by 6 bases, leaving 17 bases between them. Germline values: CDR1 DFQATT, CDR2 SNEGSKA (reference sequence). The CDR3 totals 15 residues. CDR3 coding DNA: TGCAGTGCTAGAGCACCAGCGGCATATTGGGATACGCAGTATTTT. It is translated as CSARAPAAYWDTQYF.

The chain joins TRBV6-5 to TRBJ2-3; D ambiguous. The V gene's germline CDR1 is MNHEY and CDR2 SVGAGI. V lost 0 bases and J 2 bases, leaving 12 bases between the germline ends. This CDR3 spans 16 amino acids. CDR3 nucleotides: TGTGCCAGCAGTTACTCGTTGGGCCAGACCACAGATACGCAGTATTTT. Encoded protein: CASSYSLGQTTDTQYF.

This clonotype was seen only a few times. The rearrangement uses TRBV6-6 and TRBJ1-2; D uncertain. This CDR3 spans 12 amino acids. CDR1 is MNHNY, CDR2 SVGAGI, per germline (reference sequence). V was cut by 1 base and J by 8 bases, with 8 bases left in between. The CDR3 loop reads CASSYWAQGYTF. DNA for the CDR3: TGTGCCAGCAGTTACTGGGCTCAGGGCTACACCTTC.